The source of this TCR beta chain is a study of blood T cell repertoires in COVID-19. Study as a whole: Italy, Spain and the United States were the sources of the convalescent and acute COVID-19 samples.

The authors' processing: Cell counts per sample came from amplifying reference gene primers. Clones were sequenced by immunoSEQ multiplex PCR, and TCRdb holds only the in-frame ones, with some missing. The V and J calls and clone size are taken from that table; D and trimming were inferred from the DNA. The table shows 28,000 or so clones, with 75% to 90% occurring only once. The specimen was peripheral blood. The clonotype was recovered from a human donor in a cohort sampled during active COVID-19.

CDR3 sequence: CASSVVEGGEAFF. CDR3 sequence (DNA): TGTGCCAGCAGCGTAGTGGAAGGAGGTGAAGCTTTCTTT. V is TRBV9 and J is TRBJ1-1; D gene ambiguous. V was trimmed by 0 bases and J by 7 bases, leaving 10 bases between them. The germline V gene encodes CDR1 SGDLS and CDR2 YYNGEE. CDR3 length equals 13 residues.